The 5 T cell receptor beta chains given below trace back to one sample, sequenced in a study of cytomegalovirus exposure and HLA in healthy donors. Sequencing was performed with immunoSEQ multiplex PCR; in TCRdb, only in-frame clones are kept and a portion is missing. This sample carries more than 250,000 clones, about 90% of them seen once, and the ten largest clones take approximately 3.1%. Sequences were obtained from PBMCs. The receptors come from a woman under 40 in good health and CMV-seronegative.

The V call is TRBV6-1, the J call TRBJ2-7; maybe TRBD1 (5 bases). The length of the CDR3 is 14 residues. Germline CDR1 is MNHNS and CDR2 is SASEGT. V lost 7 bases and J lost 0, with 13 bases in between. The CDR3 loop reads CASTPTESSYEQYF. The CDR3 nucleotides are TGTGCCAGCACCCCGACAGAAAGCTCCTACGAGCAGTACTTC.

This sequence joins TRBV18 and TRBJ1-4, with D maybe TRBD1 (6 bases). The CDR3 spans 15 residues. Germline V gives CDR1 KGHSH, CDR2 LQKENI. V lost 3 bases and J 8 bases, leaving 16 bases between the germline ends. CDR3 region: CASSPQGQYGEKLFF. In DNA form, the CDR3 reads TGTGCCAGCTCACCGCAGGGACAATACGGGGAAAAACTGTTTTTT.

This chain links TRBV13 with TRBJ2-7; D might be TRBD2 (5 bases). V lost 5 bases to trimming and J lost 0 bases, with 14 bases between them. Germline CDR1 PRHDT, CDR2 FYEKMQ (reference sequence). CDR3 size: 15 residues. The CDR3 region has the DNA TGTGCCAGCAGCAGTAGGAGCGGAAGCTCCTACGAGCAGTACTTC. The encoded protein is CASSSRSGSSYEQYF.

This chain links TRBV15 with TRBJ2-7; TRBD1 aligns across 9 bases. J gave up 3 bases and V 3 bases, and 3 bases lay outside the gene matches. Germline values: CDR1 LNHNV, CDR2 YYDKDF (reference sequence). The CDR3 totals 14 residues. The CDR3 DNA reads as TGTGCCACCAGCAGCCCGGGACAGGGCTACGAGCAGTACTTC. Its protein is CATSSPGQGYEQYF.

V is TRBV11-1 and J is TRBJ2-5; no definite D call. CDR1 is SGHAT, CDR2 FQDESV, per germline (reference sequence). This CDR3 comprises 14 residues. Trimming left V 2 bases short and J 0 bases short, with 7 bases between. The CDR3 DNA reads TGTGCCAGCAGCTTATCGGGTAACCAAGAGACCCAGTACTTC. The encoded protein is CASSLSGNQETQYF.